This T cell receptor (beta chain) was recorded in a study of tumor and adjacent non-tumor tissue in lung cancer. CDR3 size: 16 residues. Study-wide results and limits: Tumor repertoires had a smaller top 100 clone share than normal lung.

Three rounds of nested PCR, following a modified ARM-PCR protocol, produced the TCRbeta library. MiXCR, applied by TCRdb to the multiplex PCR reads, yields one record per CDR3 protein. Here the sample spans roughly 75,000 distinct CDR3 sequences, roughly 80% being singletons. About this clonotype: Its antigen is not known. The junction does not match germline at one end; this may be a read error.

The template was RNA from unsorted bulk tissue. This non-tumor lung sample came from over 3 cm beyond the tumor edge. V is TRBV12-3 or TRBV12-4 and J is TRBJ1-5; D remains unclear. This receptor was taken from a man aged 60-69 years with non-small cell lung cancer. Sequenced material: distant non-tumor lung tissue. The CDR3 DNA is TGTGCCAGCAGTATGTGGGCTGCGAATAGCAATCAGGCCCAGCATTTT. This sequence encodes CASSMWAANSNQAQHF.